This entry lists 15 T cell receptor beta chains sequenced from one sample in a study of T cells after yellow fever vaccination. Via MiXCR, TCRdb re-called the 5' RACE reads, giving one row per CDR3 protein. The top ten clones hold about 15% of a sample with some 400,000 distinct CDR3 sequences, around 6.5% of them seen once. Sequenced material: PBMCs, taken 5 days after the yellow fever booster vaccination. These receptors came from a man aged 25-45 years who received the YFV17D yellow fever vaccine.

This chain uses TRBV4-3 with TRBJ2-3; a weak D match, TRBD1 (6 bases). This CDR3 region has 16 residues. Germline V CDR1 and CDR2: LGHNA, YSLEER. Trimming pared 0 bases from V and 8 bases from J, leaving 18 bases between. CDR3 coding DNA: TGCGCCAGCAGCCAAGAATCTCCTCCGGGACATACTACGCAGTATTTT. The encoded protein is CASSQESPPGHTTQYF.

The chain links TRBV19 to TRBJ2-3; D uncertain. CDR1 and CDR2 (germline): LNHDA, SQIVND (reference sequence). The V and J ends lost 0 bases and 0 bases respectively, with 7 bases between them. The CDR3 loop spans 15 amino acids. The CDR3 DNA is TGTGCCAGTAGTATAGAGGCGACAAGCACAGATACGCAGTATTTT. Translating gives CASSIEATSTDTQYF.

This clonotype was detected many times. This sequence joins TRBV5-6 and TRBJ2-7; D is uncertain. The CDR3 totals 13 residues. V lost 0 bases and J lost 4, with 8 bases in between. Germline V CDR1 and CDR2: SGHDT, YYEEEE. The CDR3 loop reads CASSLDSPYEQYF. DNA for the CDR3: TGTGCCAGCAGCTTGGACAGCCCTTACGAGCAGTACTTC. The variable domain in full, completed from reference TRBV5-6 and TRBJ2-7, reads DAGVTQSPTHLIKTRGQQVTLRCSPKSGHDTVSWYQQALGQGPQFIFQYYEEEERQRGNFPDRFSGHQFPNYSSELNVNALLLGDSALYLCASSLDSPYEQYFGPGTRLTVT.

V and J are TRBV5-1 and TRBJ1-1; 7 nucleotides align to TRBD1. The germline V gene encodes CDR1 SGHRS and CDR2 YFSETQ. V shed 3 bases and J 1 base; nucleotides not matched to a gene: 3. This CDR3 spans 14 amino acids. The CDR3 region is CASSWGQTNTEAFF. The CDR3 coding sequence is TGCGCCAGCAGCTGGGGACAGACGAACACTGAAGCTTTCTTT.

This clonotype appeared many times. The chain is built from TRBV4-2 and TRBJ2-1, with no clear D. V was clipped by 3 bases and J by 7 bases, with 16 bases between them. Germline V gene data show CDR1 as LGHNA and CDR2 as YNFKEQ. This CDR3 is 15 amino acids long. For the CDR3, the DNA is TGTGCCAGCAGCCAGAACTCCCAGATCTGGAATGAGCAGTTCTTC. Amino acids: CASSQNSQIWNEQFF.

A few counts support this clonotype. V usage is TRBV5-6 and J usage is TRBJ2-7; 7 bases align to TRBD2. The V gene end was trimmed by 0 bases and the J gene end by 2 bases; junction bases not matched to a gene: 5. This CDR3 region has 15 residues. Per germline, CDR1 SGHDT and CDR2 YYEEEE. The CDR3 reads CASSLAGGLAYEQYF. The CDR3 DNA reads TGTGCCAGCAGCTTGGCCGGTGGACTAGCCTACGAGCAGTACTTC.

The CDR3 DNA follows: TGTGCCAGCAGACGGGCCCAGCTGAACACTGAAGCTTTCTTT. Translating it yields CASRRAQLNTEAFF. The gene calls are TRBV6-2 or TRBV6-3 and TRBJ1-1; D is unresolved. This CDR3 spans 14 amino acids. The V end was cut by 6 bases, the J end by 0 bases, with 11 bases between. Germline CDR1 and CDR2: MNHEY and SVGEGT.

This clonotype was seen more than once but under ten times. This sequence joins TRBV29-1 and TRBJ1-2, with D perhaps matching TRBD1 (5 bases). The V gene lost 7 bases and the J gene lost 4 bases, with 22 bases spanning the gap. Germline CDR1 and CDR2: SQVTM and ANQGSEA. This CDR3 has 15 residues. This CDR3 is CSAENRNLGLYGYTF. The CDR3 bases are TGCAGCGCCGAAAACAGGAACCTGGGCCTCTATGGCTACACCTTC.

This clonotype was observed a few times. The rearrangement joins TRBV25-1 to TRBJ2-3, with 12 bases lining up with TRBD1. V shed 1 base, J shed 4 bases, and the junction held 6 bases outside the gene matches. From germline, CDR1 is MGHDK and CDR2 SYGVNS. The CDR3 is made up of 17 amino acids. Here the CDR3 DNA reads TGTGCCAGCAGTGAATCCCCCGGGACAGGGGGCGCAGATACGCAGTATTTT. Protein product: CASSESPGTGGADTQYF. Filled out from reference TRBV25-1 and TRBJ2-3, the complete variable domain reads EADIYQTPRYLVIGTGKKITLECSQTMGHDKMYWYQQDPGMELHLIHYSYGVNSTEKGDLSSESTVSRIRTEHFPLTLESARPSHTSQYLCASSESPGTGGADTQYFGPGTRLTVL.

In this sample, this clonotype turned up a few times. The CDR3 loop is CASSPDRQPQHF. The CDR3 nucleotides read TGTGCCAGCAGCCCAGACCGGCAGCCCCAGCATTTT. The chain links TRBV12-3 or TRBV12-4 to TRBJ1-5; D remains unclear. With 6 bases removed from V and 7 bases from J, the gap between germline ends came to 10 bases. The length of the CDR3 is 12 residues.

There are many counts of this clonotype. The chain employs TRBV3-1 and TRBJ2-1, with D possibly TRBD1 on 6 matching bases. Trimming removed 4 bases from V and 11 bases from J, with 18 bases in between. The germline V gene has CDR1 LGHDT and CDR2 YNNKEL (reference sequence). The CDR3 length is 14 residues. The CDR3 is CASSPVGATLQQFF. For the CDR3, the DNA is TGTGCCAGCAGCCCAGTGGGGGCCACGCTTCAGCAGTTCTTC.

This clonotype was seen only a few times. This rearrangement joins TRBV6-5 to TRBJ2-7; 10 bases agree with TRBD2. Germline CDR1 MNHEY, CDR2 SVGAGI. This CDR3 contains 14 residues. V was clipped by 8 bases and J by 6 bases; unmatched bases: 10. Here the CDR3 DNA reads TGTGCCAGCGGAACAGCGGGAGGGACCCCCGAGCAGTACTTC. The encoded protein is CASGTAGGTPEQYF.

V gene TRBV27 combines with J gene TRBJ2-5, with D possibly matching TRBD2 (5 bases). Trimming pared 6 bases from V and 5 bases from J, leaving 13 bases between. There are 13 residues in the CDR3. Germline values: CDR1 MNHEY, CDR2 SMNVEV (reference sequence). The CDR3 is CASSPRWRETQYF. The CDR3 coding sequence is TGTGCCAGCAGCCCACGATGGAGGGAGACCCAGTACTTC.

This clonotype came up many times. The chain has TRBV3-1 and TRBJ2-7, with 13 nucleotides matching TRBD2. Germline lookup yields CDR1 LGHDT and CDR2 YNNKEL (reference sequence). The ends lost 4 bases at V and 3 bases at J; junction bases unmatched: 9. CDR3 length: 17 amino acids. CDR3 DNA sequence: TGTGCCAGCAGCCCGACTAGCGGGAGGATGGGGGACTACGAGCAGTACTTC. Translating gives CASSPTSGRMGDYEQYF.

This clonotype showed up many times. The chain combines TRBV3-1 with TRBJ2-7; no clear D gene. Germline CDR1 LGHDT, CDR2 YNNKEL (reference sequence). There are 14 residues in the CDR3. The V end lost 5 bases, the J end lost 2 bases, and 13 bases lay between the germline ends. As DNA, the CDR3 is TGTGCCAGCAGCTCCCTGACTGAAACCTACGAGCAGTACTTC. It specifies CASSSLTETYEQYF.